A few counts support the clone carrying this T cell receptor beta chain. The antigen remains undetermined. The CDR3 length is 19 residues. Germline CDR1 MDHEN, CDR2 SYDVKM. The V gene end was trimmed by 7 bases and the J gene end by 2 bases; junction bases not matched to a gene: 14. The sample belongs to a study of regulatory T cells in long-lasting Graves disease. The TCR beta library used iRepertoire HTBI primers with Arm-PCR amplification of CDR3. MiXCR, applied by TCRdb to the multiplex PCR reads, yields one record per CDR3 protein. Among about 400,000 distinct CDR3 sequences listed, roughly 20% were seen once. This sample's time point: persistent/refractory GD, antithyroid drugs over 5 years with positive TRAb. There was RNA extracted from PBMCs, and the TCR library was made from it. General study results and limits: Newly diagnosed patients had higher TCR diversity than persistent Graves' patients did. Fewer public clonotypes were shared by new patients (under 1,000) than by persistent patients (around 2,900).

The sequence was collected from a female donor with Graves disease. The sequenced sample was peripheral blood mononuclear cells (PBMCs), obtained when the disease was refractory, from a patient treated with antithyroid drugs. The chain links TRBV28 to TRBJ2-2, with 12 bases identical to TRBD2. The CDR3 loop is CASTHWGLAGPSNTGELFF. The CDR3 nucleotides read TGTGCCAGCACCCACTGGGGACTAGCGGGTCCCTCCAACACCGGGGAGCTGTTTTTT.